This T cell receptor beta chain was captured in a study of blood T cell repertoires in COVID-19 (dated by TCRdb to about 2020). At the level of the whole study: The collaborator samples originated in the United States, Italy and Spain and spanned the acute and convalescent phases of COVID-19. Where available, HLA class I and class II types were obtained from metadata supplied by the sample provider rather than from assay-based typing. The repertoires were released in a freely available public database meant as a resource for research on the immune response to SARS-CoV-2. The material from the prospective study consisted of cDNA or gDNA derived from T cells, B-cell-depleted T cells, or PBMCs. Samples were obtained from the ongoing ImmuneRACE study (first 160 participants) and from approximately 1,200 subjects provided by 6 global collaborators. A de-identified subject ID, COVID-19 status, age in years and sex were almost always included in the sample metadata. Deeply sampled blood TCRbeta repertoires from subjects exposed to, actively infected with, or recovered from COVID-19 were included in the dataset. The paper as a whole reports these results and caveats: The quantity of clinical and demographic metadata differed by source and by participant and was supplied without curation.

The CDR3, cysteine through phenylalanine, is 16 amino acids long. The CDR3 DNA has 48 bases and is translated from base 1. Trimmed from V: 1 base; trimmed from J: 1 base; junction bases lacking a gene match: 3. CDR1 and CDR2, per the germline V gene, are MGHDK and SYGVNS. As for this clone: Its antigen target is currently unknown. No clone much larger than this one lies a single base away; base qualities are absent.

TCRbeta CDR3 regions were amplified from genomic DNA using the immunoSEQ Assay, a bias-controlled multiplex PCR. The authors' analysis ran thus. Nucleated cell counts per sample were estimated from amplification of reference gene primers within the assay. To quantify the absolute abundance of each unique TCRbeta CDR3 rearrangement, sequence reads were collapsed and filtered. For each sample, productive Simpson clonality was calculated as the square root of Simpson's diversity index across productive rearrangements. The source is immuneACCESS, and TCRdb retained only in-frame sequences with V and J called. Part of the clones is not carried over; for the studies checked, unresolved V genes explain less than half of this, and the remainder is unexplained. V, J and clone size are those of that table, while D and trimming were read from the DNA. This sample holds roughly 260,000 clones; about nine tenths were observed only once. Approximately 2.6% of the sample rests with the top ten.

At one collaborating source in Seattle, patients were enrolled during active infection and were followed longitudinally through the course of disease. The collaborating institutions used their own protocols to collect whole blood in K2EDTA tubes. For TCRbeta analysis, collaborators shipped samples in one of three forms: frozen whole blood, isolated PBMCs, or DNA extracted from either of those sample types. This sequence uses TRBV25-1 and TRBJ2-1; the junction holds 8 bases that match TRBD2. The receptor comes from a person in their late teens or twenties with COVID-19, enrolled during active disease. The sample comprised peripheral blood. CDR3 protein: CASSESGGVSYNEQFF. DNA sequence: TGTGCCAGCAGTGAATCGGGGGGGGTGTCCTACAATGAGCAGTTCTTC.